This T cell receptor (beta chain) stems from a study of cytomegalovirus exposure and HLA in healthy donors (dated by TCRdb to 2016 to 2017). For the study in its entirety: In an earlier analysis of roughly 590 of the donors, 276 Gb of sequence data and 95 million to 130 million unique TCR beta sequences from about 190 million T cells were reported. An early release covering about 600 HLA-typed donors comprised 250 to 350 gigabases of sequencing data and roughly 85 million unique TCR sequences. Of the roughly 400 genotyped donors, around 81% fell in the genetic ancestry cluster associated with self-reported Caucasian donors. The study aimed to test whether signatures of past pathogen exposure could be identified by cataloging public T cell receptors. The study used immunosequencing to profile the T cell repertoires of more than 650 subjects and linked those repertoires to cytomegalovirus serostatus. In addition to the first cohort of 500 to 850 subjects, a separate validation cohort of 130 or so different subjects was used. To predict cytomegalovirus infection status, the study brought together high-throughput TCR immunosequencing, statistical association of individual TCRs with disease status, and machine learning. In a later analysis, previously published TCR beta repertoires from 500 to 750 donors were re-analyzed and high-resolution HLA genotyping was added so that TCR occurrence patterns could be studied. Rather than drawing on any new phenotypic data, the later analysis identified candidate immune exposures from TCR beta sequences and the way those sequences occurred across donors. To decide whether each TCR beta V gene segment behaved as functional or pseudogenic, an earlier analysis of approximately 600 of the donors relied on high-throughput TCR beta sequencing. Donor age, sex, ethnicity and CMV serostatus were collected together with the repertoire data. A later genetic analysis took genome-wide SNP genotypes for about 55% of the 666 donors and used that subset as a discovery cohort. All discovery cohort repertoires had been generated on a single sequencing platform. Class I and class II HLA loci were covered by the typing at four-digit resolution. The number of donors typed differed by locus, with roughly 620-640 for A, B, C, DRB1 and DQB1, around 560 for DQA1, about 610 for DPA1, and some 470 for DPB1. Roughly 5 DR-DQ haplotypes were treated as single units for association and clustering because of strong linkage in the cohort. On average, around 240,000 unique TCR beta nucleotide sequences were sequenced per donor among some 420 genotyped donors of the cohort, with roughly a sixth of those sequences being non-productive.

The germline V gene provides CDR1 SGHTA and CDR2 FQGTGA. Trimming takes 0 bases off V and 0 bases off J; junction bases not matched to a gene: 10. The CDR3 measures 18 amino acids from cysteine to phenylalanine. Only the CDR3 DNA stays, 54 bases, in frame from base 1. Turning to this clone: Its cognate antigen has yet to be identified. Base qualities are not at hand, and no much larger clone is one base apart.

General conclusions and limits of the study: Linkage disequilibrium might explain the correlated functional status among segregating V segments, but an unknown experimental factor could not be ruled out. In a later genetic analysis, a missense DCLRE1C variant was associated with V-gene and J-gene trimming of TCR beta chains, and the association was replicated in an independent cohort. In a later analysis, several top co-occurrence clusters were reported to appear linked to parvovirus B19, influenza, CMV and Epstein-Barr virus. Roughly uniform sequencing depth across donors was assumed in presence/absence analyses, although this assumption may not hold. A further reported finding was that TCR beta sequences accurately predicted the HLA-A and HLA-B alleles for most subjects in the first cohort. Because the 87-base-pair reads could not distinguish some IMGT-functional V segments, including TRBV6-2 and TRBV6-3, those segments were excluded. Three of the identified cytomegalovirus-associated TCR beta chains were confirmed in vitro to be specific for cytomegalovirus antigens. In both the original and validation cohorts, the classifier was reported to diagnose cytomegalovirus status with high specificity and sensitivity. While some public TCRs were present in many individuals, most TCR sequences turned up only very rarely across donors. Compared with the approximately 670-donor mean, donors in an Asian-associated ancestry cluster had fewer N-insertions in productive TCRs, according to a later genetic analysis. A later analysis found that most CMV-associated TCR beta chains appeared HLA-restricted, with HLA associations seemingly driven largely by CMV exposure. The authors suggested that the approach could potentially be extended to other disease states and immunological phenotypes. The study gave a list of about 160 TCR beta chains associated with cytomegalovirus. In a later analysis, TCR association rates were found to vary across HLA loci, with the most associated TCRs seen for DRB1 alleles and the fewest for HLA-C alleles. A later analysis associated 15,000 to 20,000 TCR beta sequences with specific HLA alleles at a false discovery rate of 0.05. In a later analysis, HLA-associated TCR beta chains were found to be more clonally expanded and to have lower generation probabilities than equally common non-associated chains. Immune exposure information for the cohort was limited to CMV serostatus. Because counts were too low, around 18 rarely observed V segments, including chromosome 9 orphons, were left out of the earlier analysis of 500 to 650 of the donors. The cohort was sequenced for TCR beta chains only, and without alpha or paired-chain data the features that could be detected were limited. HLA typing was unavailable for some donors at each locus, so association tests used only the typed subset. A group of highly shared sequence variants was considered likely to be a technical artifact of the sequencing pipeline. Assigning TCR associations to individual alleles was difficult when HLA alleles, especially DR and DQ, strongly co-occurred. In an earlier analysis of about 550 of the donors, most TCR beta V segments were observed in productive rearrangements about 90% or about 30% of the time, broadly matching IMGT annotations.

The library was produced with the immunoSEQ multiplex PCR assay. For the multiplex PCR, a mixture combining 60 forward primers for TCR Vbeta segments and 13 reverse primers for TCR Jbeta segments was used. The CDR3 region of rearranged TCR beta genes was amplified from genomic DNA by a multiplex PCR assay. The amplified TCR beta libraries were sequenced on the Illumina HiSeq System as 87-base-pair reads. The original methods were these. A later analysis tallied 75 million to 95 million unique TCR beta chains across the 640 or so repertoires, and approximately 9.9 million of those chains were shared by two or more donors. Raw reads were error-corrected and collapsed into unique sequences with a nearest-neighbor algorithm that merged closely related sequences to remove PCR and sequencing errors. V, D and J gene segments were assigned by aligning CDR3 sequences to IMGT reference sequences. For a sequence to be retained, a match of at least six nucleotides to both a V gene segment and a J gene segment was required. Rearrangements were called productive when the CDR3 lacked stop codons and stayed in frame with V and J; all others were non-productive. CDR3 was defined by IMGT convention, running from the second conserved V-encoded cysteine to the conserved J-encoded phenylalanine. In an earlier analysis of 500 to 650 of the donors, sequences lacking an unambiguous match to a single V gene segment were excluded. An earlier analysis of 587 of the donors classified V segments as functional when productive rearrangements were above 56.7% and as segregating when the standard deviation between donors was above 5%. A statistical classification framework was built to diagnose cytomegalovirus status from the catalog of TCR beta chain sequences. V and J gene assignment, in a later analysis, came from comparing TCR nucleotide sequences with IMGT/GENE-DB human TR gene sequences. In a later analysis, CDR3 sequences and most-parsimonious VDJ recombination scenarios were assigned using the TCRdist pipeline. A later analysis defined each TCR beta chain by its CDR3 amino acid sequence plus V-gene family, and excluded reads lacking a unique V-gene family. In a later analysis, around 650 highly shared, low-generation-probability nucleotide sequences were removed to address suspected cross-contamination and a sequencing artifact. In a later analysis, a clonal expansion index for each public chain was calculated from normalized within-repertoire ranks of inferred template counts. In a later analysis, generation probabilities were computed using a VDJ recombination model fitted to out-of-frame rearrangements, and the results were checked against IGoR. Hypergeometric tests were used in a later analysis to score TCR-TCR, TCR-HLA and TCR-CMV co-occurrence, with a repertoire-size bias correction applied to the TCR pairs. A later analysis estimated false discovery rates by permuting HLA or CMV assignments 20 times. In a later analysis, co-occurring TCRs were grouped using DBSCAN, and TCRdist sequence similarity was added for clustering within HLA-allele-positive subsets. Repertoires with fewer than 30,000 or more than 120,000 public chains, plus five repertoires with anomalous nucleotide sharing, were excluded from co-occurrence clustering. This is the immuneACCESS table as TCRdb keeps it, with only in-frame sequences that have V and J called. A part of the clones is gone; compared with another copy, unresolved V genes explain less than half, and the rest is unexplained. V, J and clone size are those of that table, while D and trimming were read from the DNA. The sample has roughly 150,000 clones on record, roughly 80% of them singletons. The top ten clonotypes cover less than 2.5% of the sample.

The cohort was made up of roughly 670 healthy bone marrow donors. All cohort members were sampled while nominally healthy, although unrecorded immune exposures were likely present. The donor was CMV seronegative and belonged to the group of 352 seronegative cohort members. Each donor provided a peripheral blood sample, and peripheral blood mononuclear cells were used for TCR beta sequencing. Genomic DNA was extracted from the blood cell samples with the Qiagen DNeasy Blood Extraction Kit. In this chain, TRBV7-3 is recombined with TRBJ2-7; 8 central bases correspond to TRBD2. The sequence was obtained from a male donor in good health and CMV-seronegative. The material sequenced was PBMCs. The sequenced DNA is TGTGCCAGCAGCTTAACGAGGGTAGCGGGGCCTAGCTCCTACGAGCAGTACTTC. Translated, this gives CASSLTRVAGPSSYEQYF.